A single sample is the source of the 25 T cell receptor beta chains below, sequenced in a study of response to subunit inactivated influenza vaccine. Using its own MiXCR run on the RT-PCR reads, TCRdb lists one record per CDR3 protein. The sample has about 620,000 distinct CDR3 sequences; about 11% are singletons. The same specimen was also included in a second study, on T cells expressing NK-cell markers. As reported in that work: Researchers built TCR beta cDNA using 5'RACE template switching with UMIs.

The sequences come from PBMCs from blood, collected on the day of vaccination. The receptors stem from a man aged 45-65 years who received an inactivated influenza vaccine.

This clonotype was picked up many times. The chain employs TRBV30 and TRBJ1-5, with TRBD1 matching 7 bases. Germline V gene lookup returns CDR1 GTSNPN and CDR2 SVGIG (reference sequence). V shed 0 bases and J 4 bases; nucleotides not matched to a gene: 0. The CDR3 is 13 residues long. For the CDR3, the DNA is TGTGCCTGGAGTGTACAGGGGAATCAGCCCCAGCATTTT. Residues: CAWSVQGNQPQHF.

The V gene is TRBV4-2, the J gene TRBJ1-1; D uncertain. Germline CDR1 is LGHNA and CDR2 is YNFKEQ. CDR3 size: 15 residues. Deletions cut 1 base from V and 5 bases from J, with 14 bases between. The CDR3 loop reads CASSQGLRDMTEAFF. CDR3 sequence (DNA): TGTGCCAGCAGCCAAGGACTACGCGATATGACTGAAGCTTTCTTT.

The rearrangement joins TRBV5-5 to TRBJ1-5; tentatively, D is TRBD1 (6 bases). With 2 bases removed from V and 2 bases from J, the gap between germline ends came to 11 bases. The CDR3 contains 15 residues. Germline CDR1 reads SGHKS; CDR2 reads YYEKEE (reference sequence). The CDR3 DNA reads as TGTGCCAGCAGCTTTTCACAGGGCGGCAATCAGCCCCAGCATTTT. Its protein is CASSFSQGGNQPQHF.

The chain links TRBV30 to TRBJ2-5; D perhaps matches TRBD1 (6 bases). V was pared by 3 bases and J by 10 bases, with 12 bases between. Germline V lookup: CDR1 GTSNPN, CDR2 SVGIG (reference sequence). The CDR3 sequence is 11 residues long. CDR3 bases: TGTGCCTGGAGCGAGGACAGTGTCCAGTACTTC. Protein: CAWSEDSVQYF.

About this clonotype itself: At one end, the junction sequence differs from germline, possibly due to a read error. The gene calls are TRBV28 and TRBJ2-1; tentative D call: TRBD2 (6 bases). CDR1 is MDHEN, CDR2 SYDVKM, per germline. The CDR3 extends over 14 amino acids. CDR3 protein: CASSPPGDYSEQFF. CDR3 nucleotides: TGTGCCAGCAGTCCCCCGGGAGACTACAGTGAGCAGTTCTTC.

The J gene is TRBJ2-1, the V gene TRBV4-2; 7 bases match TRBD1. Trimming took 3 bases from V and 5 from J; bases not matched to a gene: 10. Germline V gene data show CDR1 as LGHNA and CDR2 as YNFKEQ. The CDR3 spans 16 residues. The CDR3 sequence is CASSQSPGQNNNEQFF. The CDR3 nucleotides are TGTGCCAGCAGCCAGTCCCCGGGACAGAACAACAATGAGCAGTTCTTC.

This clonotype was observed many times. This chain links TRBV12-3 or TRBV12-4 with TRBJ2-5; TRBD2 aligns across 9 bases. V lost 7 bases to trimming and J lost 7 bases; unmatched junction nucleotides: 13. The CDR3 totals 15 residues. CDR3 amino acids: CASNQRGLAGGTQYF. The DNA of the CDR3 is TGTGCCAGCAACCAAAGGGGACTAGCAGGTGGGACCCAGTACTTC.

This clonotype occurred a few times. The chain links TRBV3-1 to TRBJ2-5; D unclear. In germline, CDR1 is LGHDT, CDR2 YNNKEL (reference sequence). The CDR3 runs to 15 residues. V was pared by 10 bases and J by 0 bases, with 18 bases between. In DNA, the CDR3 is TGTGCCATTCAACACACCCAGGAGTACCAAGAGACCCAGTACTTC. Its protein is CAIQHTQEYQETQYF.

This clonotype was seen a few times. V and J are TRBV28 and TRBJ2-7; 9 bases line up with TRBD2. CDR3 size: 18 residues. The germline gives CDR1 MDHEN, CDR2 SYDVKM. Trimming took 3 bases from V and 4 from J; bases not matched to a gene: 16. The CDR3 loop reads CASSFVRLAGTRGYEQYF. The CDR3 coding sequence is TGTGCCAGCAGTTTTGTCCGGCTAGCGGGAACAAGGGGGTACGAGCAGTACTTC.

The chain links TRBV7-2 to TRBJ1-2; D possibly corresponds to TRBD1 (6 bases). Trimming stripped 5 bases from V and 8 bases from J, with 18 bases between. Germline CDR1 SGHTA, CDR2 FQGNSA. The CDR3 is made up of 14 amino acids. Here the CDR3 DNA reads TGTGCCAGCAGCCCCCAAGTAGGGGGACAAGGCTACACCTTC. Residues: CASSPQVGGQGYTF. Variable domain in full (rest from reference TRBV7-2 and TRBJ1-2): GAGVSQSPSNKVTEKGKDVELRCDPISGHTALYWYRQSLGQGLEFLIYFQGNSAPDKSGLPSDRFSAERTGGSVSTLTIQRTQQEDSAVYLCASSPQVGGQGYTFGSGTRLTVV.

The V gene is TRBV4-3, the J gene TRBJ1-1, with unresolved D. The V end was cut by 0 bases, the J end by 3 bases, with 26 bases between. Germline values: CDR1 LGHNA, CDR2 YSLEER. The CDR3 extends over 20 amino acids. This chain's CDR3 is CASSQEREPKNEYRDTEAFF. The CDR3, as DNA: TGCGCCAGCAGCCAAGAACGGGAACCCAAAAACGAATACCGAGACACTGAAGCTTTCTTT.

The CDR3 protein is CASSLGSGSTGELFF. The CDR3 region has the DNA TGTGCCAGCAGCTTAGGATCAGGGTCCACCGGGGAGCTGTTTTTT. The chain employs TRBV7-2 and TRBJ2-2; D perhaps matches TRBD1 (5 bases). The V gene lost 1 base and the J gene lost 4 bases, with 10 bases spanning the gap. From germline, CDR1 is SGHTA and CDR2 FQGNSA. CDR3 length: 15 residues.

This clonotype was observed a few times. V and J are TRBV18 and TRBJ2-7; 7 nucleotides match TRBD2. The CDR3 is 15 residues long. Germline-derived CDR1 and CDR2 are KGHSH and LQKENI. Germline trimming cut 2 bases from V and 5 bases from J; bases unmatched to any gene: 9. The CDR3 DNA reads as TGTGCCAGCTCACCAAAGATCACCGGGACTAACGAGCAGTACTTC. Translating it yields CASSPKITGTNEQYF.

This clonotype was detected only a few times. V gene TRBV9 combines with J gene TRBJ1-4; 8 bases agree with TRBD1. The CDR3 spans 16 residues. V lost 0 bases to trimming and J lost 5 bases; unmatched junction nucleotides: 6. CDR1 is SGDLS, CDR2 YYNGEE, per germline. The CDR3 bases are TGTGCCAGCAGCGTAGACCAGGGGGCCAGGAATGAAAAACTGTTTTTT. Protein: CASSVDQGARNEKLFF.

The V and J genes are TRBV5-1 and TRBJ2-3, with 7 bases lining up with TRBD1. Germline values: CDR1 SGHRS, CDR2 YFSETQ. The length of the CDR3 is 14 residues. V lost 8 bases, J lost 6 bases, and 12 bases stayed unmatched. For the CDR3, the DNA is TGCGCCAGTCAATCAGGGGGAGCGGTCGATACGCAGTATTTT. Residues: CASQSGGAVDTQYF. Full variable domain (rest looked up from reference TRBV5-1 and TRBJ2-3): KAGVTQTPRYLIKTRGQQVTLSCSPISGHRSVSWYQQTPGQGLQFLFEYFSETQRNKGNFPGRFSGRQFSNSRSEMNVSTLELGDSALYLCASQSGGAVDTQYFGPGTRLTVL.

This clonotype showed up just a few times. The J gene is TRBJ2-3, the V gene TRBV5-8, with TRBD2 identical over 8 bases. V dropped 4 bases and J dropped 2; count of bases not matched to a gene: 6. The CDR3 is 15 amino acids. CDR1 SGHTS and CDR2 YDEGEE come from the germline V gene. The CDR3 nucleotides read TGTGCCAGCAGCAGGCCGGGACTAGACACAGATACGCAGTATTTT. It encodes CASSRPGLDTDTQYF.

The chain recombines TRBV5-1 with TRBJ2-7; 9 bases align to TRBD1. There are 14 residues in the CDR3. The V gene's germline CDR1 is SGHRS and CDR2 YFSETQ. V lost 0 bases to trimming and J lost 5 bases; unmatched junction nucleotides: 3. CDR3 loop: CASSLGDRADEQYF. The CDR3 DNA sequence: TGCGCCAGCAGCTTGGGGGACAGGGCCGACGAGCAGTACTTC. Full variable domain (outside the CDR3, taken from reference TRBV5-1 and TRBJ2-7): KAGVTQTPRYLIKTRGQQVTLSCSPISGHRSVSWYQQTPGQGLQFLFEYFSETQRNKGNFPGRFSGRQFSNSRSEMNVSTLELGDSALYLCASSLGDRADEQYFGPGTRLTVT.

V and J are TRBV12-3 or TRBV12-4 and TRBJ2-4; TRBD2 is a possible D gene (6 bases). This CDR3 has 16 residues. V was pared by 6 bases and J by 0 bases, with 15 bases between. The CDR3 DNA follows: TGTGCCAGCAGCCCGGGGACTCTTGGAGCCAAAAACATTCAGTACTTC. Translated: CASSPGTLGAKNIQYF.

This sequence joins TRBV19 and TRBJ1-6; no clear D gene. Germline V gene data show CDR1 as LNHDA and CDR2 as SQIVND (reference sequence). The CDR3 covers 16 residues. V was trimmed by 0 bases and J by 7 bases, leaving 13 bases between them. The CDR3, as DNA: TGTGCCAGTAGTATAGATGGAGCAGTCTGGAATTCACCCCTCCACTTT. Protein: CASSIDGAVWNSPLHF.

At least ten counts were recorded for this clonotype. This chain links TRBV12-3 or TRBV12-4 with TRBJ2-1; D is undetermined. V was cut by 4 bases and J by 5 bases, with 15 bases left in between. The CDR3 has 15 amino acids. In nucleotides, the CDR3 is TGTGCCAGCAGTTCACGCATGCTCGGGCACAATGAGCAGTTCTTC. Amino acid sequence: CASSSRMLGHNEQFF.

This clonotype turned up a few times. The CDR3 region has the DNA TGTGCCAGCAGAACGGGATTCCGTAAAGAAAATCAGCCCCAGCATTTT. Translated: CASRTGFRKENQPQHF. The rearrangement joins TRBV12-3 or TRBV12-4 to TRBJ1-5; D is undetermined. Trimming left V 6 bases short and J 4 bases short, with 19 bases between. This CDR3 comprises 16 residues.

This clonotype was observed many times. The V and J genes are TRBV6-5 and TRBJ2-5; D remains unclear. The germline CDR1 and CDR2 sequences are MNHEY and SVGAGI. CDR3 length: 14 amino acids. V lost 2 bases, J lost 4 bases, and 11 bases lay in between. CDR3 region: CASSYEARGETQYF. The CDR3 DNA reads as TGTGCCAGCAGTTACGAGGCGCGCGGAGAGACCCAGTACTTC.

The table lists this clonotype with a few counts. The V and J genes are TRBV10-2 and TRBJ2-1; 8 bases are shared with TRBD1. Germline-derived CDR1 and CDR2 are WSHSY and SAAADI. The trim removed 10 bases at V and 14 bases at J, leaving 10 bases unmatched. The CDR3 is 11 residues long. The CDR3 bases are TGCGCCACTTATGGACAGGGCCAGGAGTTCTTC. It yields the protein CATYGQGQEFF.

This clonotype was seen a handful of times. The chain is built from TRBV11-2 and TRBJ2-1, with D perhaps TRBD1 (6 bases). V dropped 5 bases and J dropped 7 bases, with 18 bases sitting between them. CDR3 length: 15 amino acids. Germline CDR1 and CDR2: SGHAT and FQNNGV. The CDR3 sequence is CASSPPTQGTNEQFF. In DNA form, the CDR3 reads TGTGCCAGCAGCCCCCCTACCCAGGGGACGAATGAGCAGTTCTTC.

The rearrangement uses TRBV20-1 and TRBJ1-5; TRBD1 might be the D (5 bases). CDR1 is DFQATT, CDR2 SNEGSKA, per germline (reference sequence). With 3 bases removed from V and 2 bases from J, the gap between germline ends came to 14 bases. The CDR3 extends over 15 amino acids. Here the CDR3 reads CSARVPLGRNQPQHF. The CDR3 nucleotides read TGCAGTGCTAGGGTCCCCCTGGGGCGCAATCAGCCCCAGCATTTT.